The clone carrying this T cell receptor beta chain has more than one count but fewer than ten. Random-hexamer reverse transcription was applied to about 0.45 to 1 ug RNA. TCRdb processed the immunoSEQ multiplex PCR reads anew with MiXCR; each CDR3 protein has one entry. The table lists around 200,000 distinct CDR3 sequences, more than 85% of them singletons. The data were obtained in a study of CD8 T cells in Susac syndrome. The CDR3 runs to 16 residues. Per the germline V gene, CDR1 is SEHNR and CDR2 is FQNEAQ (reference sequence). Trimming shortened V by 5 bases and J by 5 bases, and 22 bases separated the two germline ends.

This TCR came from a human donor with multiple sclerosis. V is TRBV7-9 and J is TRBJ2-7; D may be TRBD1 or TRBD2 (5 bases each). The sample taken for sequencing was CD8+ T cells from PBMCs. CDR3 in amino acids: CASSQLVGPGKHEQYF. The CDR3, as DNA: TGTGCCAGCAGCCAACTAGTCGGGCCAGGGAAGCACGAGCAGTACTTC.